Listed here are 19 T cell receptor beta chains from one sample, sequenced in a study of blood T cell repertoires in COVID-19 (dated by TCRdb to 2018 to 2020). The library was prepared using the immunoSEQ multiplex PCR assay. TCRdb retrieved this table from immuneACCESS and kept in-frame rearrangements only. Not all clones are present; in checked studies, unresolved V genes account for under half, and no reason is known for the remainder. The sample yields roughly 390,000 clones; approximately 89% were counted once. In total, the top ten clones hold 10% of the sample. The sequenced material came from peripheral blood. These receptors all stem from a woman aged 25 to 39 with COVID-19, enrolled during active disease.

This chain connects TRBV4-3 to TRBJ2-3; 10 nucleotides agree with TRBD2. The CDR3 is 18 residues long. V lost 0 bases and J lost 3; bases outside the gene matches: 9. Germline-derived CDR1 and CDR2 are LGHNA and YSLEER. CDR3 nucleotide sequence: TGCGCCAGCAGCCAAGATCTAGCGGGAGAAAGGGGGACAGATACGCAGTATTTT. It encodes CASSQDLAGERGTDTQYF.

The chain links TRBV28 to TRBJ2-7; TRBD2 agrees at 8 bases. The CDR3 runs 17 residues. Trimming at V came to 2 bases and at J to 5 bases, leaving 14 bases not matched to a gene. Germline CDR1 MDHEN, CDR2 SYDVKM. The CDR3 DNA reads as TGTGCCAGCAGTTTAAGGGCCCGGAGGCTAGCGGGTGACGAGCAGTACTTC. Its translation: CASSLRARRLAGDEQYF.

CDR3 nucleotide sequence: TGTGCCAGCATCCCCACACGCGGGGGGGGCCAGGGACCCCTCCACTTT. Translated, it gives CASIPTRGGGQGPLHF. The chain joins TRBV6-6 to TRBJ1-6; D is possibly TRBD1 (6 bases). Trimming took off 7 bases at V and 12 bases at J, with 25 bases between the two ends. The CDR3 covers 16 residues. Germline V gene lookup returns CDR1 MNHNY and CDR2 SVGAGI (reference sequence).

The chain joins TRBV18 to TRBJ2-7; D is unresolved. The CDR3 has 14 amino acids. Germline V CDR1 and CDR2: KGHSH, LQKENI. V was clipped by 1 base and J by 2 bases, with 9 bases between them. CDR3 residues: CASSPLYPPYEQYF. As DNA, the CDR3 is TGTGCCAGCTCACCACTGTATCCCCCCTACGAGCAGTACTTC.

V and J are TRBV21-1 and TRBJ2-2; the listed D gene, TRBD1, was not tested against the DNA. TRBV21-1 is flagged as a pseudogene. The CDR3 is 15 amino acids. CDR3 bases: TGTGCCAGCAGCAACGGACAGATGAACACCGGGGAGCTGTTTTTT. Translated, it gives CASSNGQMNTGELFF.

The count of this clone is one. This chain joins TRBV7-9 and TRBJ2-1; 12 bases are a match to TRBD2. Germline V gene lookup returns CDR1 SEHNR and CDR2 FQNEAQ (reference sequence). The CDR3 has 19 amino acids. The ends lost 3 bases at V and 2 bases at J; junction bases unmatched: 11. The CDR3, as DNA: TGTGCCAGCAGCTTTTCGGGACTAGCGGGTCCTCTTACCTACAATGAGCAGTTCTTC. As protein: CASSFSGLAGPLTYNEQFF.

This clone was detected once. This sequence joins TRBV28 and TRBJ1-3, with D perhaps TRBD1 (6 bases). This CDR3 is 12 amino acids long. Trimming removed 4 bases from V and 8 bases from J, with 9 bases in between. Per the germline V gene, CDR1 is MDHEN and CDR2 is SYDVKM. The CDR3 bases are TGTGCCAGCAGTTCGGGGGGGCACACCATATATTTT. It is translated as CASSSGGHTIYF.

The chain carries TRBV10-3 and TRBJ2-1; 9 nucleotides align to TRBD2. This CDR3 has 15 residues. Germline V gene data show CDR1 as ENHRY and CDR2 as SYGVKD. With V trimmed by 9 bases and J by 7 bases, 13 bases remained unmatched. This CDR3 reads CAIRLADDVRNEQFF. CDR3 coding DNA: TGTGCCATAAGACTAGCGGATGATGTTAGAAATGAGCAGTTCTTC.

The chain has TRBV18 and TRBJ2-3; no clear D gene. CDR3 length: 16 amino acids. V lost 2 bases and J lost 0, with 12 bases in between. The germline V gene has CDR1 KGHSH and CDR2 LQKENI. DNA for the CDR3: TGTGCCAGCTCACCAGCGGATAGGTTTAGCACAGATACGCAGTATTTT. This translates into CASSPADRFSTDTQYF.

This rearrangement joins TRBV5-6 to TRBJ2-1; D ambiguous. The CDR3 extends over 15 amino acids. Trimming cost V 0 bases and J 5 bases, with 12 bases left between them. Germline V gene data show CDR1 as SGHDT and CDR2 as YYEEEE. The CDR3 region has the DNA TGTGCCAGCAGCTTGGTAGTAATACGAGACAATGAGCAGTTCTTC. Its protein is CASSLVVIRDNEQFF.

DNA of the CDR3: TGTGCCAGCAGCTTAGAGGACAGGGGCCGTTACAATGAGCAGTTCTTC. Translating gives CASSLEDRGRYNEQFF. This sequence joins TRBV7-9 and TRBJ2-1; 9 bases agree with TRBD1. The length of the CDR3 is 16 residues. V was pared by 1 base and J by 4 bases, with 5 bases of the junction left unmatched. Germline CDR1 SEHNR, CDR2 FQNEAQ (reference sequence).

The chain links TRBV9 to TRBJ2-2; perhaps TRBD1 as D (6 bases). Per the germline V gene, CDR1 is SGDLS and CDR2 is YYNGEE. The CDR3 contains 16 residues. V shed 0 bases and J shed 6 bases, with 15 bases lying between them. DNA for the CDR3: TGTGCCAGCAGCGTAGAGGTGGGGGCAATTGCCGGGGAGCTGTTTTTT. This gives the protein CASSVEVGAIAGELFF.

This chain joins TRBV2 and TRBJ2-1; a weak D match, TRBD2 (5 bases). The CDR3 contains 10 residues. The germline CDR1 and CDR2 sequences are SNHLY and FYNNEI. Trimming took 5 bases from V and 10 from J, leaving 6 bases between them. The CDR3 DNA follows: TGTGCCAGCAGTCGGAGGGAGCAGTTCTTC. Translating gives CASSRREQFF. The full variable domain, with the rest looked up from reference TRBV2 and TRBJ2-1, is EPEVTQTPSHQVTQMGQEVILRCVPISNHLYFYWYRQILGQKVEFLVSFYNNEISEKSEIFDDQFSVERPDGSNFTLKIRSTKLEDSAMYFCASSRREQFFGPGTRLTVL.

The V call is TRBV18, the J call TRBJ2-1, with 9 bases identical to TRBD2. Per germline, CDR1 KGHSH and CDR2 LQKENI. With V trimmed by 5 bases and J by 0 bases, 8 bases remained unmatched. The length of the CDR3 is 17 residues. DNA for the CDR3: TGTGCCAGCTCATCAGGGACTAGCCCGAGCTCCTACAATGAGCAGTTCTTC. Translation gives CASSSGTSPSSYNEQFF.

This chain joins TRBV3-1 (or the pseudogene TRBV3-2) and TRBJ2-1; 9 bases match TRBD2. The junction had 15 bases not matched to a gene; V was cut back by 0 bases and J by 6 bases. The CDR3 is 19 residues long. Per germline, CDR1 LGHDT and CDR2 YNNKEL (reference sequence). CDR3 protein: CASSQDRLLREGSVNEQFF. The CDR3 DNA reads TGTGCCAGCAGCCAAGATAGATTATTGCGGGAGGGCTCGGTCAATGAGCAGTTCTTC.

The gene calls are TRBV5-4 and TRBJ1-2; D not resolved. V was clipped by 0 bases and J by 1 base, with 7 bases between them. Germline CDR1 SGHNT, CDR2 YYREEE (reference sequence). The CDR3 contains 14 residues. The CDR3, as DNA: TGTGCCAGCAGCTTGGCGGGAGATAACTATGGCTACACCTTC. The encoded protein is CASSLAGDNYGYTF.

V usage is TRBV19 and J usage is TRBJ2-1; 9 nucleotides align to TRBD1. Germline V lookup: CDR1 LNHDA, CDR2 SQIVND (reference sequence). J gave up 7 bases and V 5 bases, and 9 bases lay outside the gene matches. The CDR3 consists of 15 residues. The CDR3 DNA is TGTGCCAGTAGTCACCCGGGACAGGGTGGAAATGAGCAGTTCTTC. It codes for CASSHPGQGGNEQFF.

This chain connects TRBV6-5 to TRBJ2-2, with D possibly being TRBD1 (5 bases). Germline-derived CDR1 and CDR2 are MNHEY and SVGAGI. The V gene lost 5 bases and the J gene lost 4 bases, with 11 bases spanning the gap. The CDR3 extends over 14 amino acids. In DNA, the CDR3 is TGTGCCAGCAGTACAGGTCGAGGCACCGGGGAGCTGTTTTTT. It yields the protein CASSTGRGTGELFF.

This clone has at least ten counts. The chain joins TRBV7-3 to TRBJ2-1; 10 bases line up with TRBD2. Germline V gives CDR1 SGHTA, CDR2 FQGTGA. The CDR3 runs 15 residues. V lost 2 bases, J lost 6 bases, and 4 bases stayed unmatched. CDR3 region: CASSLGTSVINEQFF. CDR3 in DNA: TGTGCCAGCAGCTTAGGGACTAGCGTGATCAATGAGCAGTTCTTC. The full variable domain, completed using reference TRBV7-3 and TRBJ2-1, is GAGVSQTPSNKVTEKGKYVELRCDPISGHTALYWYRQSLGQGPEFLIYFQGTGAADDSGLPNDRFFAVRPEGSVSTLKIQRTERGDSAVYLCASSLGTSVINEQFFGPGTRLTVL.